This TCR beta chain was sequenced for a study of metastatic and nonmetastatic thyroid tumors (TCRdb year 2020). Describing the broader study: For patients with malignant and with benign thyroid disease, the researchers compared repertoires between peripheral blood samples and tumor or nodule tissue samples.

Including the terminal cysteine and phenylalanine, the CDR3 comprises 15 residues. The entry retains the CDR3 DNA only, 45 bases that are in frame from base 1. CDR1 and CDR2 are read off the germline V gene (reference sequence) as DFQATT and SNEGSKA. No treatment had been received by any patient before thyroid surgery. Using T-cell receptor beta sequencing, the study looked back at clinical samples from patients collected from about 2011 to 2018. Points on this clone: Its antigen remains unidentified. Relative to the germline gene, one junction end is altered; a read error may explain this.

The full study reports these points: TCR beta diversity was reported as significantly higher in malignant tumors than in benign nodules, in both blood and tumor samples.

Library creation used PCR. Instrument used: Illumina HiSeq 4000. High-throughput sequencing was used to profile the CDR3 region of the TCR beta-chain in every patient. On the study's bioinformatics: Drawing on CDR3 differences between clinicopathological groups, the researchers built a classifier meant to tell apart patients with distant-metastatic papillary thyroid cancer. Repertoire diversity was assessed with the Shannon index, and tumor-blood repertoire similarity with the Morisita-Horn index. TCRdb passed the public sequencing reads through fastp at Q25 and MiXCR, retaining productive beta sequences. The V and J calls shown here were made by TCRdb, not taken from the authors' results. The sample table shows about 35,000 clones, and around a fifth are seen once. Jointly, the top ten make up 18% of the sample.

Sequenced sample: blood. The TCR comes from a female donor with papillary thyroid cancer or a benign thyroid nodule (not recorded which). Some clones in this sample may be carry-over from other donors' samples. The V and J segments used are TRBV20-1 and TRBJ2-7; a tentative D match to TRBD2 spans 5 bases. The DNA sequence is as follows: TGCAGTGCCGATCTTAGGGCCAGCGGCTCCTACGATCAGTACTTC. The resulting protein is CSADLRASGSYDQYF.